This T cell receptor (beta chain) derives from a study of molecular identifiers for immune sequencing clone quantification. Deletions cut 1 base from V and 6 bases from J, with 5 bases between. The germline gives CDR1 KGHDR, CDR2 SFDVKD. This CDR3 comprises 13 residues. This clonotype was recorded at least ten times. In TCRdb, the PCR reads were re-called with MiXCR into one record per CDR3 protein. Among about 640,000 distinct CDR3 sequences listed, nearly 20% were seen once. The material sequenced was naive CD8+ T cells from blood, with Jurkat cell RNA spiked in. Subset defined: FACS-sorted CD8+CD4-CCR7+CD45RA+ naive T cells. The chain combines TRBV24-1 with TRBJ2-2; D uncertain. This receptor was identified in a human donor in good health. Some libraries in this study had Jurkat cell RNA spiked in. The CDR3 is CATSDLGSGELFF. The CDR3 DNA reads TGTGCCACCAGTGATTTAGGCTCCGGGGAGCTGTTTTTT.